A single sample gave rise to the 27 T cell receptor beta chains below, sequenced in a study of T cells after yellow fever vaccination. TCRdb recomputed calls from the 5' RACE reads with MiXCR, one row per CDR3 protein. Of 30,000 to 40,000 distinct CDR3 sequences listed, 6% to 8.5% are singletons. The specimen was PBMCs, either bulk or a sorted T-cell subset (CD4+, CD8+, memory, or dextramer-sorted; not recorded which), collected on the day of the first yellow fever vaccination. The receptors here all came from a man aged 18-30 years who received the YFV17D yellow fever vaccine.

A note on this clonotype: It may be a read error: a sequence one base away is much more abundant. The CDR3 spells CAISLTRSGVGTDTQYF. Written as DNA, the CDR3 is TGTGCCATCAGCTTAACCCGTAGCGGGGTCGGGACAGATACGCAGTATTTT. The chain recombines TRBV7-2 with TRBJ2-3; 8 positions agree with TRBD2. The CDR3 spans 17 residues. Per the germline V gene, CDR1 is SGHTA and CDR2 is FQGNSA.

This clonotype appeared many times. The V call is TRBV6-2 or TRBV6-3, the J call TRBJ1-2, with D unclear. CDR3 length: 15 residues. Trimming removed 8 bases from V and 0 bases from J, with 16 bases in between. The germline CDR1 and CDR2 sequences are MNHEY and SVGEGT. CDR3 protein: CASCRGELANYGYTF. The DNA of the CDR3 is TGTGCCAGCTGCCGCGGGGAGTTAGCTAACTATGGCTACACCTTC.

This clonotype was seen a few times. This CDR3 reads CASSLAQGDEKLFF. The CDR3 DNA follows: TGTGCCAGCAGCTTGGCACAGGGGGATGAAAAACTGTTTTTT. The chain couples TRBV5-4 to TRBJ1-4, with TRBD1 identical over 8 bases. Germline trimming cut 0 bases from V and 6 bases from J; bases unmatched to any gene: 1. Germline V gene sequence: CDR1 SGHNT, CDR2 YYREEE (reference sequence). This CDR3 region has 14 residues.

This clonotype was observed at least ten times. At one end, the junction sequence differs from germline, possibly due to a read error. The chain couples TRBV5-1 to TRBJ2-3; tentatively, D is TRBD1 (6 bases). This CDR3 region has 14 residues. Germline assignment: CDR1 SGHRS and CDR2 YFSETQ. The CDR3 loop is CASSLGQSTDTQYF. The CDR3, as DNA: TGTGCCAGCAGCTTAGGACAGAGCACAGATACGCAGTATTTT.

This chain joins TRBV9 and TRBJ2-7; 7 nucleotides match TRBD1. The germline V gene has CDR1 SGDLS and CDR2 YYNGEE. V dropped 3 bases and J dropped 3; count of bases not matched to a gene: 9. The CDR3 has 15 residues. The CDR3 reads CASSANRDSHYEQYF. In nucleotides, the CDR3 is TGTGCCAGCAGCGCGAACCGGGACAGCCACTACGAGCAGTACTTC.

This clonotype was counted ten times or more. The CDR3 bases are TGTGCCAGCAGCTTAAGCGGGCACGCTACCGGGGAGCTGTTTTTT. Translating it yields CASSLSGHATGELFF. This chain uses TRBV7-2 with TRBJ2-2; weak D call: TRBD2 (6 bases). Germline loops: CDR1 SGHTA, CDR2 FQGNSA. V was pared by 2 bases and J by 5 bases, with 12 bases between. CDR3 length: 15 amino acids.

Many counts were recorded for this clonotype. The chain employs TRBV2 and TRBJ2-3; D remains ambiguous. Trimming took 9 bases from V and 3 from J, leaving 19 bases between them. The CDR3 has 15 amino acids. Per germline, CDR1 SNHLY and CDR2 FYNNEI. Written as DNA, the CDR3 is TGTGCCAGTGGTCTGTCGCCCACACAGACAGATACGCAGTATTTT. This sequence encodes CASGLSPTQTDTQYF.

This clonotype showed up many times. The chain employs TRBV2 and TRBJ1-1, with 9 bases identical to TRBD1. CDR1 is SNHLY, CDR2 FYNNEI, per germline. CDR3 size: 13 residues. V shed 10 bases and J 1 base; nucleotides not matched to a gene: 4. The CDR3 region is CAIKGQGNTEAFF. CDR3 sequence (DNA): TGTGCCATCAAGGGACAGGGGAACACTGAAGCTTTCTTT.

This clonotype was observed many times. At one end the junction does not follow the germline gene, possibly because of a read error. The CDR3 reads CASSLAAIQETQYF. The CDR3 DNA reads TGTGCCAGCAGCCTAGCGGCAATCCAGGAGACCCAGTACTTC. V usage is TRBV7-2 and J usage is TRBJ2-5; the match to TRBD2 covers 7 bases. The CDR3 loop spans 14 amino acids. Per germline, CDR1 SGHTA and CDR2 FQGNSA.

This clonotype was picked up many times. The chain carries TRBV7-2 and TRBJ2-1; 12 bases agree with TRBD2. The CDR3 consists of 15 residues. Trimming cost V 5 bases and J 4 bases; bases outside gene matches: 3. Germline lookup yields CDR1 SGHTA and CDR2 FQGNSA. CDR3 bases: TGTGCCAGCAGCCGAGGACTAGCGGGGTACAATGAGCAGTTCTTC. It codes for CASSRGLAGYNEQFF. The whole variable domain, remainder taken from reference TRBV7-2 and TRBJ2-1, is GAGVSQSPSNKVTEKGKDVELRCDPISGHTALYWYRQSLGQGLEFLIYFQGNSAPDKSGLPSDRFSAERTGGSVSTLTIQRTQQEDSAVYLCASSRGLAGYNEQFFGPGTRLTVL.

At least ten counts were recorded for this clonotype. The chain carries TRBV7-9 and TRBJ2-1, with D perhaps TRBD1 (6 bases). Germline values: CDR1 SEHNR, CDR2 FQNEAQ (reference sequence). This CDR3 region has 13 residues. The V gene lost 7 bases and the J gene lost 8 bases, with 15 bases spanning the gap. In DNA, the CDR3 is TGTGCCAGCACCAGGACAGCCGGTCATGAGCAGTTCTTC. Its translation: CASTRTAGHEQFF.

This clonotype has at least ten counts. CDR3 bases: TGTGCCAGCAGTTCCAATGTTATGGTGACAGCGGCTTTCTTT. This translates into CASSSNVMVTAAFF. The chain combines TRBV12-3 or TRBV12-4 with TRBJ1-1, with TRBD1 as a possible D gene (5 bases). The CDR3 is 14 amino acids. Trimming pared 4 bases from V and 11 bases from J, leaving 20 bases between.

This clonotype showed up just a few times. The chain couples TRBV4-3 to TRBJ1-1; D might be TRBD1 (6 bases). Germline CDR1 LGHNA, CDR2 YSLEER. There are 15 residues in the CDR3. V lost 3 bases and J lost 3, with 14 bases in between. This CDR3 reads CASSQSQGGYTEAFF. CDR3 bases: TGCGCCAGCAGCCAGTCACAGGGAGGGTACACTGAAGCTTTCTTT.

V and J are TRBV5-1 and TRBJ2-7; the D is unclear. The CDR3 has 14 amino acids. V was clipped by 6 bases and J by 1 base, with 14 bases between them. The germline V gene has CDR1 SGHRS and CDR2 YFSETQ. CDR3 DNA sequence: TGCGCCAGCAACCTCGGTGGGGTATCCTACGAGCAGTACTTC. Translating it yields CASNLGGVSYEQYF.

A few counts support this clonotype. The chain is built from TRBV12-3 or TRBV12-4 and TRBJ1-2; tentatively, D is TRBD1 (5 bases). This CDR3 has 14 amino acids. The V end was cut by 6 bases, the J end by 7 bases, with 18 bases between. The CDR3 nucleotides are TGTGCCAGCAGAAGCGGGACGGCGACCACTGGCTACACCTTC. The encoded protein is CASRSGTATTGYTF.

The chain employs TRBV4-2 and TRBJ1-2; D ambiguous. Germline values: CDR1 LGHNA, CDR2 YNFKEQ. With 0 bases removed from V and 4 bases from J, the gap between germline ends came to 15 bases. This CDR3 has 16 residues. CDR3 amino acids: CASSQDPTSPGYGYTF. DNA of the CDR3: TGTGCCAGCAGCCAAGATCCGACCTCTCCCGGCTATGGCTACACCTTC.

This clonotype was recorded many times. The rearrangement uses TRBV7-9 and TRBJ2-1; possibly TRBD2 for D (6 bases). The CDR3 has 16 residues. From germline, CDR1 is SEHNR and CDR2 FQNEAQ (reference sequence). The germline V and J ends were trimmed by 5 bases and 1 base, with 15 bases remaining between them. The DNA for the CDR3 is TGTGCCAGCAGCCCTGATGACGGGAGATCCTACAATGAGCAGTTCTTC. Translating gives CASSPDDGRSYNEQFF.

This clonotype showed up many times. Here the CDR3 DNA reads TGTGCCAGCAGTTTCCAGGGAAGTGACCAGCCCCAGCATTTT. Its protein is CASSFQGSDQPQHF. The chain combines TRBV12-3 or TRBV12-4 with TRBJ1-5; D may be TRBD1 (5 bases). Trimming pared 3 bases from V and 7 bases from J, leaving 13 bases between. This CDR3 has 14 amino acids.

This clonotype was recorded many times. The rearrangement links TRBV3-1 to TRBJ1-5, with 12 nucleotides matching TRBD1. Unmatched junction bases numbered 6, after V lost 5 bases and J lost 7 bases. Germline-derived CDR1 and CDR2 are LGHDT and YNNKEL (reference sequence). The CDR3 length is 15 residues. The CDR3 loop is CASSWGQGARQPQHF. In DNA, the CDR3 is TGTGCCAGCAGCTGGGGACAGGGGGCGAGGCAGCCCCAGCATTTT.

In its sample, this clonotype was seen a few times. Possible read error: a much larger clone is one base away. The rearrangement uses TRBV5-1 and TRBJ2-3; D possibly corresponds to TRBD2 (6 bases). This CDR3 is 15 amino acids long. The V gene's germline CDR1 is SGHRS and CDR2 YFSETQ. The germline V and J ends were trimmed by 0 bases and 4 bases, with 12 bases remaining between them. CDR3 amino acids: CASSLGLVGSDTQYF. The CDR3 DNA is TGCGCCAGCAGCTTGGGACTAGTCGGCTCAGATACGCAGTATTTT.

The chain employs TRBV14 and TRBJ1-2; D gene uncertain. Germline-derived CDR1 and CDR2 are SGHDN and FVKESK. The V end was cut by 0 bases, the J end by 4 bases, with 12 bases between. This CDR3 is built from 15 residues. In DNA, the CDR3 is TGTGCCAGCAGCCAAGAACTCCAGCCCCCCTATGGCTACACCTTC. Its translation is CASSQELQPPYGYTF.

In regard to this clonotype: With a much larger clone just one base away, this may be a read error. This CDR3 reads CASSFDGGGASTQYF. The CDR3 coding sequence is TGTGCCAGCAGCTTCGACGGCGGGGGGGCGAGTACGCAGTATTTT. The genes are TRBV11-3 and TRBJ2-3, with 9 bases fitting TRBD2. CDR1 is SGHNT, CDR2 YENEEA, per germline. The CDR3 consists of 15 residues. J gave up 8 bases and V 3 bases, and 9 bases lay outside the gene matches.

The table lists this clonotype with many counts. The gene calls are TRBV7-2 and TRBJ1-6; tentative D call: TRBD1 (6 bases). This CDR3 spans 14 amino acids. Germline V gives CDR1 SGHTA, CDR2 FQGNSA. V lost 3 bases, J lost 4 bases, and 7 bases lay in between. The CDR3: CASSFTGYNSPLHF. In DNA, the CDR3 is TGTGCCAGCAGCTTTACAGGGTATAATTCACCCCTCCACTTT.

This clonotype was detected ten times or more. The J gene is TRBJ1-5, the V gene TRBV15; D remains unclear. The CDR3 contains 13 residues. V dropped 5 bases and J dropped 4 bases, with 9 bases sitting between them. CDR1 and CDR2 (germline): LNHNV, YYDKDF (reference sequence). CDR3 sequence reads: CATSPHLNQPQHF. The DNA of the CDR3 is TGTGCCACCAGCCCGCATTTAAATCAGCCCCAGCATTTT.

This clonotype was recorded at least ten times. V is TRBV20-1 and J is TRBJ2-1; TRBD1 might be the D (6 bases). V was shortened by 6 bases and J by 10 bases, with 13 bases between the two germline ends. The germline CDR1 and CDR2 sequences are DFQATT and SNEGSKA (reference sequence). This CDR3 region has 11 residues. The CDR3: CSAYRVGEQFF. The CDR3 bases are TGCAGTGCGTACAGGGTTGGAGAGCAGTTCTTC.

Many counts were recorded for this clonotype. The CDR3 reads CASRMYYGYTF. The CDR3 DNA follows: TGTGCCAGCAGGATGTACTATGGCTACACCTTC. The rearrangement links TRBV12-3 or TRBV12-4 to TRBJ1-2; no firm D call. This CDR3 is built from 11 residues. The V gene lost 6 bases and the J gene lost 3 bases, with 5 bases spanning the gap.

The chain has TRBV29-1 and TRBJ2-5; 7 bases align to TRBD2. V gave up 7 bases and J gave up 5 bases; unmatched junction bases: 10. This CDR3 region has 13 residues. From germline, CDR1 is SQVTM and CDR2 ANQGSEA. The CDR3 protein is CSAVLAGGETQYF. In nucleotides, the CDR3 is TGCAGCGCTGTTTTAGCGGGTGGGGAGACCCAGTACTTC.